Below, one TCR beta chain is given with its context. The CDR3 has 12 amino acids. The germline CDR1 and CDR2 sequences are GTSNPN and SVGIG (reference sequence). The V end lost 2 bases, the J end lost 3 bases, and 8 bases lay between the germline ends. These data belong to a study of T cells in Graves' hyperthyroidism and ophthalmopathy. Patients with uncontrolled infections, other autoimmune diseases, pregnancy or lactation were excluded. Researchers took RNA transcripts and amplified the TCR beta CDR3 regions from them. The HTBI primer set served for first-round RT-PCR of the TCR CDR3. TCRdb passed the multiplex PCR reads through MiXCR, listing each CDR3 protein once. The sample carries roughly 57,000 distinct CDR3 sequences, approximately 57% recorded once.

The rearrangement uses TRBV30 and TRBJ2-7; no definite D call. The sequenced sample consisted of blood. The sequence came from an older woman with Graves' ophthalmopathy. This CDR3 is CAWSPSSYEQYF. CDR3 DNA sequence: TGTGCCTGGAGTCCAAGTAGCTACGAGCAGTACTTC.